These 4 T cell receptor beta chains were all obtained from the same sample, sequenced in a study of cytomegalovirus exposure and HLA in healthy donors. This PCR relied on a set of 60 Vbeta primers and 13 Jbeta primers. Libraries were prepared by immunoSEQ multiplex PCR; TCRdb keeps only in-frame clonotypes and omits some of them. The sample lists hundreds of thousands of clones; 65% to 85% were seen once. Input material: PBMCs. These receptors were obtained from a female donor in good health and CMV-seronegative.

V and J are TRBV5-1 and TRBJ1-6; D unclear. Trimming took 7 bases from V and 7 from J, leaving 12 bases between them. Germline V gives CDR1 SGHRS, CDR2 YFSETQ. This CDR3 is 13 amino acids long. CDR3 amino acids: CASQSEGNSPLHF. The CDR3 region has the DNA TGCGCCAGCCAATCGGAGGGAAATTCACCCCTCCACTTT. Based on the CDR3 plus reference TRBV5-1 and TRBJ1-6, the full variable domain is KAGVTQTPRYLIKTRGQQVTLSCSPISGHRSVSWYQQTPGQGLQFLFEYFSETQRNKGNFPGRFSGRQFSNSRSEMNVSTLELGDSALYLCASQSEGNSPLHFGNGTRLTVT.

The gene calls are TRBV15 and TRBJ2-3; maybe TRBD2 (5 bases). The CDR3 runs to 16 residues. Germline V gives CDR1 LNHNV, CDR2 YYDKDF (reference sequence). Trimming removed 4 bases at V and 2 bases at J, with 16 bases between. CDR3 nucleotides: TGTGCCACCAGCAAAGGAGAGGGAGATAACACAGATACGCAGTATTTT. Translation gives CATSKGEGDNTDTQYF. Full variable domain (rest looked up from reference TRBV15 and TRBJ2-3): DAMVIQNPRYQVTQFGKPVTLSCSQTLNHNVMYWYQQKSSQAPKLLFHYYDKDFNNEADTPDNFQSRRPNTSFCFLDIRSPGLGDTAMYLCATSKGEGDNTDTQYFGPGTRLTVL.

J is TRBJ1-3 and V is TRBV9; D gene uncertain. Per the germline V gene, CDR1 is SGDLS and CDR2 is YYNGEE. The V and J ends lost 3 bases and 8 bases respectively, with 18 bases between them. This CDR3 has 15 amino acids. CDR3 in amino acids: CASSAPPGKAYTIYF. The CDR3 region has the DNA TGTGCCAGCAGCGCCCCCCCGGGGAAGGCGTACACCATATATTTT.

This chain links TRBV9 with TRBJ2-5, with 7 nucleotides matching TRBD1. The germline V gene encodes CDR1 SGDLS and CDR2 YYNGEE. The CDR3 is made up of 14 amino acids. V lost 4 bases, J lost 4 bases, and 7 bases stayed unmatched. The CDR3 loop is CASSPEGAPETQYF. The CDR3 coding sequence is TGTGCCAGCAGCCCCGAGGGGGCCCCAGAGACCCAGTACTTC.